Sequencing of this T cell receptor (beta chain) was carried out in a study of CD4+ T cells in melanoma. About this clone: One junction end does not reproduce the germline sequence, and a read error may be involved.

The germline gives CDR1 SGHDT, CDR2 YYEEEE. There are 14 residues in the CDR3. Assay: immunoSEQ multiplex PCR; the TCRdb copy retains only in-frame clones and omits some. Of about 140,000 clones in the sample, 80% to 95% were seen once. This receptor was obtained from a human donor with melanoma. The chain links TRBV5-6 to TRBJ1-5; TRBD1 matches 7 bases. DNA of the CDR3: TGTACCAGCAGCTTGACAGGGAGGAATCAGCCCCAGCATTTT. Translation: CTSSLTGRNQPQHF.